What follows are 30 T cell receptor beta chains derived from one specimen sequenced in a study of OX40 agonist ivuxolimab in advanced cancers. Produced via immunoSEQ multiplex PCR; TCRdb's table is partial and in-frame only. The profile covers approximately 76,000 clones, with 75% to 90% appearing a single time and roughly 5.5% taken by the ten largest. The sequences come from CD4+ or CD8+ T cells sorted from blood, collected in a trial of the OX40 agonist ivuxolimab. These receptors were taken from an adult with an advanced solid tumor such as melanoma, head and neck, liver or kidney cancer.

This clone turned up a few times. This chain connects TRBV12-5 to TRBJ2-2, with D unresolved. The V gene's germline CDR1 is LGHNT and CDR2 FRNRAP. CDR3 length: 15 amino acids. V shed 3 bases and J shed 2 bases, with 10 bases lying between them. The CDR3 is CASGLGQTNTGELFF. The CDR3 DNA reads TGTGCTAGTGGTTTAGGGCAGACCAACACCGGGGAGCTGTTTTTT. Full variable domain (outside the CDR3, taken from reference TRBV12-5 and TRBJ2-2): DARVTQTPRHKVTEMGQEVTMRCQPILGHNTVFWYRQTMMQGLELLAYFRNRAPLDDSGMPKDRFSAEMPDATLATLKIQPSEPRDSAVYFCASGLGQTNTGELFFGEGSRLTVL.

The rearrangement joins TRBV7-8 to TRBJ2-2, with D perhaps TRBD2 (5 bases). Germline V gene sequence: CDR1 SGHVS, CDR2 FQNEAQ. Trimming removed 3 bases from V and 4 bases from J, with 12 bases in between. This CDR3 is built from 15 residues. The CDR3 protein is CASSLNGGPTGELFF. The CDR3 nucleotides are TGTGCCAGCAGCTTGAATGGCGGGCCCACCGGGGAGCTGTTTTTT.

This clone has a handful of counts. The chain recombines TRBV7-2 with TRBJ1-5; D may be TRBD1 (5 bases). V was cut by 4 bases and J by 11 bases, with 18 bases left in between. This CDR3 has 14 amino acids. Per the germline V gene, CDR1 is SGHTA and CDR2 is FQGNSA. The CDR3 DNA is TGTGCCAGCAGCTCGTTCTTCGGGGAGGGGACCCAGCATTTT. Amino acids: CASSSFFGEGTQHF.

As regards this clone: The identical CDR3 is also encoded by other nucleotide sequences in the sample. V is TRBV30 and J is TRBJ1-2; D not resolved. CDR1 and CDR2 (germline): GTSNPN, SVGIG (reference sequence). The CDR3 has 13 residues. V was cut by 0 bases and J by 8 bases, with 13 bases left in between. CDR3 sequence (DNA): TGTGCCTGGAGTGTAAACGGGAGGGAAGGCTACACCTTC. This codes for CAWSVNGREGYTF. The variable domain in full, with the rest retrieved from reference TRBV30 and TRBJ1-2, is SQTIHQWPATLVQPVGSPLSLECTVEGTSNPNLYWYRQAAGRGLQLLFYSVGIGQISSEVPQNLSASRPQDRQFILSSKKLLLSDSGFYLCAWSVNGREGYTFGSGTRLTVV.

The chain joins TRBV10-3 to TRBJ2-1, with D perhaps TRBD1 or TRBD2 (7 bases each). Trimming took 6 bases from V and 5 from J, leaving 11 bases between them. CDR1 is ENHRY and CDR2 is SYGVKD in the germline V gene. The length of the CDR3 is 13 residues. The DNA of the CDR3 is TGTGCCATCAGCCAGGGGGGGAACAATGAGCAGTTCTTC. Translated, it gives CAISQGGNNEQFF.

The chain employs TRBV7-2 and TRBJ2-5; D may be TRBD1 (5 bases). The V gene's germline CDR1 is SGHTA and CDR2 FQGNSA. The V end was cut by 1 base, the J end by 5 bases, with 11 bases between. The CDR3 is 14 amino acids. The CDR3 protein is CASSLDRIGETQYF. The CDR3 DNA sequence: TGTGCCAGCAGCTTAGACAGGATCGGGGAGACCCAGTACTTC.

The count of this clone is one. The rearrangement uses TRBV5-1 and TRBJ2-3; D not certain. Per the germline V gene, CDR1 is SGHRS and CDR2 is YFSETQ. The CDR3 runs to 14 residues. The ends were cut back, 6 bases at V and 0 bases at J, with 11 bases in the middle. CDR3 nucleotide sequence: TGCGCCAGCAAGATTGGTAGTAGCACAGATACGCAGTATTTT. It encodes CASKIGSSTDTQYF.

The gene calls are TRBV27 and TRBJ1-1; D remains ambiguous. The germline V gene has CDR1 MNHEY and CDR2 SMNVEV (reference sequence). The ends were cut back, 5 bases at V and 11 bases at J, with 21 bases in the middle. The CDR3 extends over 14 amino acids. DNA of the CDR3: TGTGCCAGCAGTAAAAATCCGCCGGGAACGGAGGCTTTCTTT. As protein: CASSKNPPGTEAFF.

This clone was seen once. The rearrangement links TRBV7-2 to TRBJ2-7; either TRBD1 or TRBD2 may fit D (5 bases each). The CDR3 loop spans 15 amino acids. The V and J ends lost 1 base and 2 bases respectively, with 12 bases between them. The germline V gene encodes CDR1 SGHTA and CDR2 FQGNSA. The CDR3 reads CASSLGGFEAYEQYF. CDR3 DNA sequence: TGTGCCAGCAGCTTAGGGGGGTTCGAGGCCTACGAGCAGTACTTC.

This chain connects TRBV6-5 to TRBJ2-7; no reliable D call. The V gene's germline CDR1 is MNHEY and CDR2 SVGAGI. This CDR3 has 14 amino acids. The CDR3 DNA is TGTGCGGTCAAATCGGTAGGACGGACCTACGAGCAGTACTTC. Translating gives CAVKSVGRTYEQYF.

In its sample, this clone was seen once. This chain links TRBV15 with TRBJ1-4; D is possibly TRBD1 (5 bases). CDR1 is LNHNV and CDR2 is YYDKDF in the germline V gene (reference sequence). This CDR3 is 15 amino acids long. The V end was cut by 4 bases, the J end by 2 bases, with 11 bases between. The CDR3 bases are TGTGCCACCAGCACTCTCGGGACTACTAATGAAAAACTGTTTTTT. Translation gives CATSTLGTTNEKLFF.

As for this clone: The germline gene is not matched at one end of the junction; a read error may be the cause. The CDR3 spells CASSESEVFSF. CDR3 nucleotides: TGTGCCAGCAGTGAATCGGAAGTTTTTTCCTTC. V usage is TRBV6-1 and J usage is TRBJ1-2; D unresolved. Germline V lookup: CDR1 MNHNS, CDR2 SASEGT. There are 11 residues in the CDR3.

CDR3 sequence (DNA): TGTGCCAGCAGTCACGGGCCGGGAGCCAACGAGCAGTACTTC. Translation gives CASSHGPGANEQYF. V is TRBV4-2 and J is TRBJ2-7; possibly TRBD2 for D (6 bases). Germline CDR1 LGHNA, CDR2 YNFKEQ. The CDR3 is made up of 14 amino acids. V shed 6 bases and J shed 5 bases, with 17 bases lying between them.

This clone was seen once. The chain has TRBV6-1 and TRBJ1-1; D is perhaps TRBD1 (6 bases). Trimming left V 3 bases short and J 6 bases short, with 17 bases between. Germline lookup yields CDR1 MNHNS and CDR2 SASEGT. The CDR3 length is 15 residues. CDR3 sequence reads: CASSEPPWGGSEAFF. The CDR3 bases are TGTGCCAGCAGTGAGCCCCCTTGGGGGGGCTCTGAAGCTTTCTTT.

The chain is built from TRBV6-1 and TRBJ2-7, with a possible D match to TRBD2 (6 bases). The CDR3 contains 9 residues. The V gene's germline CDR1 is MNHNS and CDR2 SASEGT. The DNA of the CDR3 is TGTGCGTCGGGAGACGAGCAGTACTTC. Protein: CASGDEQYF.

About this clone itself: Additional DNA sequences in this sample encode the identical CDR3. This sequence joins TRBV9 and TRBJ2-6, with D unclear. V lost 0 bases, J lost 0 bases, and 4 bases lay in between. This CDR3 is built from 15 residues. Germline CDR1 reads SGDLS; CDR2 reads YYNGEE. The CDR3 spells CASSVGGSGANVLTF. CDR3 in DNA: TGTGCCAGCAGCGTAGGTGGCTCTGGGGCCAACGTCCTGACTTTC.

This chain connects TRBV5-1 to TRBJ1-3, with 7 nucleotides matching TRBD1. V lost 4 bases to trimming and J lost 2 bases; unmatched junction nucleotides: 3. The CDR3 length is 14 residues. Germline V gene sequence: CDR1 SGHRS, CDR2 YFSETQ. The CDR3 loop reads CASSTTGAGNTIYF. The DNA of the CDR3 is TGCGCCAGCAGCACAACAGGGGCTGGAAACACCATATATTTT. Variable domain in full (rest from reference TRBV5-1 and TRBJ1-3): KAGVTQTPRYLIKTRGQQVTLSCSPISGHRSVSWYQQTPGQGLQFLFEYFSETQRNKGNFPGRFSGRQFSNSRSEMNVSTLELGDSALYLCASSTTGAGNTIYFGEGSWLTVV.

CDR3 in DNA: TGTGCCAGCAGTCCAACTGGGACAGTTAACACTGAAGCTTTCTTT. Translation gives CASSPTGTVNTEAFF. The chain carries TRBV6-5 and TRBJ1-1; TRBD1 agrees at 7 bases. V lost 5 bases to trimming and J lost 2 bases; unmatched junction nucleotides: 8. CDR1 is MNHEY and CDR2 is SVGAGI in the germline V gene. The CDR3 consists of 15 residues.

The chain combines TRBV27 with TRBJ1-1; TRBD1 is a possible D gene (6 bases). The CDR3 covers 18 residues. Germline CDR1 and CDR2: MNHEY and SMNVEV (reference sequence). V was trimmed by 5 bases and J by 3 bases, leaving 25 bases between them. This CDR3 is CASSPTLLRQAGDTEAFF. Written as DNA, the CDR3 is TGTGCCAGCAGTCCCACTCTACTCCGACAGGCGGGGGACACTGAAGCTTTCTTT.

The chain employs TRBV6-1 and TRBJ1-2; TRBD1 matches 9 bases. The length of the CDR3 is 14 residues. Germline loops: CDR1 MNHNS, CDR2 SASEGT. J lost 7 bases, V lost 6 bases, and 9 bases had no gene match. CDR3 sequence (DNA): TGTGCCAGCAGCCCCACAGGGGGCCTAGGTGGCTACACCTTC. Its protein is CASSPTGGLGGYTF.

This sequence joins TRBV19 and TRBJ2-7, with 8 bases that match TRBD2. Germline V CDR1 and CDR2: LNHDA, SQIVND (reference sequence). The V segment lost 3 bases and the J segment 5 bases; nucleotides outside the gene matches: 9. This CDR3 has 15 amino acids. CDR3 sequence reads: CASSINGRARDEQYF. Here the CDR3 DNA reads TGTGCCAGTAGTATCAACGGGAGGGCCAGGGACGAGCAGTACTTC. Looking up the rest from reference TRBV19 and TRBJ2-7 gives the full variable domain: DGGITQSPKYLFRKEGQNVTLSCEQNLNHDAMYWYRQDPGQGLRLIYYSQIVNDFQKGDIAEGYSVSREKKESFPLTVTSAQKNPTAFYLCASSINGRARDEQYFGPGTRLTVT.

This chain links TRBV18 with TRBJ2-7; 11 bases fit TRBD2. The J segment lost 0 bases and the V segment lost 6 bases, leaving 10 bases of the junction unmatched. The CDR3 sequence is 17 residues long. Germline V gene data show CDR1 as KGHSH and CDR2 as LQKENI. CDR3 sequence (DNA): TGTGCCAGCTCCGGACAGGGACTAGCGGCGGACTCCTACGAGCAGTACTTC. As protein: CASSGQGLAADSYEQYF.

DNA of the CDR3: TGTGCCAGCAGTCGACAGGCGAACACTGAAGCTTTCTTT. Translated, it gives CASSRQANTEAFF. This rearrangement joins TRBV5-6 to TRBJ1-1; a possible D gene is TRBD1 (6 bases). Germline lookup yields CDR1 SGHDT and CDR2 YYEEEE. The CDR3 totals 13 residues. Deletions cut 5 bases from V and 1 base from J, with 9 bases between.

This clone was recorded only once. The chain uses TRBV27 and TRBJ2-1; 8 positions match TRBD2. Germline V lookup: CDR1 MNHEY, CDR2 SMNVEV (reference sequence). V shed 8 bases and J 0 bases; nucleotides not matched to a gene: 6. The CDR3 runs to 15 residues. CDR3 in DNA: TGTGCCAGCCGGGAGGGTACTGCCTCCTACAATGAGCAGTTCTTC. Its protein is CASREGTASYNEQFF.

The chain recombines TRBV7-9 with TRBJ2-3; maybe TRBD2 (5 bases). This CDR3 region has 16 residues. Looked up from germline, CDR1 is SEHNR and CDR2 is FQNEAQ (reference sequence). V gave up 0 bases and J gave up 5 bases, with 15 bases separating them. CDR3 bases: TGTGCCAGCAGCTTAGCGGAAATAGCAGGAGGAGATACGCAGTATTTT. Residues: CASSLAEIAGGDTQYF.

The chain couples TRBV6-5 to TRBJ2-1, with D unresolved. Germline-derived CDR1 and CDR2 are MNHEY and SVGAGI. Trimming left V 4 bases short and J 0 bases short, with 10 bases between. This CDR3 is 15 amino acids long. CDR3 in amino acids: CASSSPYSSYNEQFF. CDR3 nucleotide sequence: TGTGCCAGCAGTTCACCATATAGCTCCTACAATGAGCAGTTCTTC.

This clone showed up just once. In DNA, the CDR3 is TGTGCCATCAGTGCCGGCCAGGGGTCCTACGAGCAGTACTTC. As protein: CAISAGQGSYEQYF. The V call is TRBV10-3, the J call TRBJ2-7; D might be TRBD1 (6 bases). The CDR3 is 14 amino acids. The germline CDR1 and CDR2 sequences are ENHRY and SYGVKD. The V and J ends lost 4 bases and 1 base respectively, with 11 bases between them.

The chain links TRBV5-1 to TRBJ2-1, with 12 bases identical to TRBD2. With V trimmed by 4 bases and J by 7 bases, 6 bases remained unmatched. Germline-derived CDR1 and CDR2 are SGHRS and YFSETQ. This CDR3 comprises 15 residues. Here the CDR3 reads CASSKGLAGSNEQFF. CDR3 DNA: TGCGCCAGCAGCAAGGGACTAGCGGGTTCTAATGAGCAGTTCTTC. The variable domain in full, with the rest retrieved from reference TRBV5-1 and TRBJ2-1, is KAGVTQTPRYLIKTRGQQVTLSCSPISGHRSVSWYQQTPGQGLQFLFEYFSETQRNKGNFPGRFSGRQFSNSRSEMNVSTLELGDSALYLCASSKGLAGSNEQFFGPGTRLTVL.

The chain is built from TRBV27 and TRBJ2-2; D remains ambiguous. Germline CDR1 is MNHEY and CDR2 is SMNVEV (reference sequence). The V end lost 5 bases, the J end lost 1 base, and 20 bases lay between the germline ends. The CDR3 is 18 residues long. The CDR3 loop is CASSPPLEHLRNTGELFF. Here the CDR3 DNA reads TGTGCCAGCAGTCCTCCCTTGGAGCACCTAAGGAACACCGGGGAGCTGTTTTTT.

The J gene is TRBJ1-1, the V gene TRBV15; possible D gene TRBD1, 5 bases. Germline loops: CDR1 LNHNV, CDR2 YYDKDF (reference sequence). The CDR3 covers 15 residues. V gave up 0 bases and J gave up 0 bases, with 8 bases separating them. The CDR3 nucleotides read TGTGCCACCAGCAGAGATGAGGGGATGAACACTGAAGCTTTCTTT. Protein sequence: CATSRDEGMNTEAFF.